The 24 T cell receptor delta chains presented below share a single source sample, sequenced in a study of delta chains in infants with herpesvirus infections. PBMC RNA was reverse transcribed using gamma-chain- and delta-chain-specific primers. TCRdb re-processed the RT-PCR reads using CATT. The sample holds 1,200 or so delta-chain clones, under 35% seen once. The source material was peripheral blood, sampled at time point 2 of longitudinal follow-up. The source of these receptors is a human donor who was a Ugandan infant, either HIV-exposed or HIV-unexposed (not recorded which).

In the case of this clone: Additional DNA sequences in this sample encode the identical CDR3. The chain recombines TRDV1 with TRDJ1, with 12 nucleotides matching TRDD3. This CDR3 has 28 residues. V shed 1 base and J 3 bases; nucleotides not matched to a gene: 39. Looked up from germline, CDR1 is TSWWSYY and CDR2 is QGS. CDR3 amino acids: CALGEQCHYLWCATGGYFDFPCADKLIF. The CDR3 region has the DNA TGTGCTCTTGGGGAACAATGCCACTACCTATGGTGTGCTACTGGGGGATACTTTGATTTTCCGTGCGCCGATAAACTCATCTTT.

The gene calls are TRDV1 and TRDJ1; 9 bases are shared with TRDD3. Germline trimming cut 3 bases from V and 0 bases from J; bases unmatched to any gene: 38. Germline V gives CDR1 TSWWSYY, CDR2 QGS. The length of the CDR3 is 27 residues. CDR3 sequence reads: CALGDVPTPAFLLYWGRFGPYTDKLIF. The CDR3 bases are TGTGCTCTTGGGGATGTTCCCACCCCCGCCTTCCTCCTGTACTGGGGGAGATTCGGGCCGTACACCGATAAACTCATCTTT.

The chain employs TRDV1 and TRDJ1; 9 nucleotides align to TRDD2. Germline assignment: CDR1 TSWWSYY and CDR2 QGS. The CDR3 covers 22 residues. Unmatched junction bases numbered 21, after V lost 1 base and J lost 0 bases. The CDR3 bases are TGTGCTCTTGGGGAACCAATAAGGCCTTCCTACGGGGGTGCAAGGTACACCGATAAACTCATCTTT. Translation gives CALGEPIRPSYGGARYTDKLIF.

The sample holds a few counts of this clone. The CDR3 DNA reads TGTGCCTGTGACATACTGGGGGATATGACAGCACAACTCTTCTTT. It specifies CACDILGDMTAQLFF. The gene calls are TRDV2 and TRDJ2; 11 bases are shared with TRDD3. The CDR3 loop spans 15 amino acids. Germline V gives CDR1 GEAIGNYY, CDR2 EKD. With 2 bases clipped from V and 3 bases from J, the junction kept 1 base outside the gene matches.

The chain couples TRAV23/DV6 to TRDJ1; 11 nucleotides align to TRDD3. CDR1 is NTAFDY, CDR2 IRPDVSE, per germline (reference sequence). This CDR3 contains 21 residues. The CDR3 DNA reads TGTGCTGTGCAGGCAGGGGTTCATACCCTTGTACTGGGGGATAAGCCGCATAAACTCATCTTT. Protein product: CAVQAGVHTLVLGDKPHKLIF.

This clone is classed as large. The gene calls are TRDV1 and TRDJ1, with 9 nucleotides matching TRDD3. Germline assignment: CDR1 TSWWSYY and CDR2 QGS. CDR3 length: 22 amino acids. Trimming removed 2 bases from V and 0 bases from J; junction bases left unmatched: 22. In DNA form, the CDR3 reads TGTGCTCTTGGGGAATTTATCGATAGTGCTCTACCGGGGATACGGTACACCGATAAACTCATCTTT. It encodes CALGEFIDSALPGIRYTDKLIF.

This clone was seen just once. This chain connects TRDV1 to TRDJ1, with 8 bases matching TRDD3. This CDR3 region has 21 residues. Germline V gene data show CDR1 as TSWWSYY and CDR2 as QGS. V gave up 2 bases and J gave up 1 base; unmatched junction bases: 21. The DNA of the CDR3 is TGTGCTCTTGGGGAATTCCTTCCCACCTGGGGGACCTCGGGTAGCACCGATAAACTCATCTTT. As protein: CALGEFLPTWGTSGSTDKLIF.

In its sample, this clone is large. The gene calls are TRDV1 and TRDJ1; D is undetermined. The CDR3 spans 17 residues. CDR1 is TSWWSYY and CDR2 is QGS in the germline V gene. The ends were cut back, 2 bases at V and 0 bases at J, with 16 bases in the middle. The CDR3 nucleotides are TGTGCTCTTGGGGAAGGGTGGGTACGCAGGGACACCGATAAACTCATCTTT. It encodes CALGEGWVRRDTDKLIF.

The chain uses TRDV1 and TRDJ1; 9 bases agree with TRDD3. The CDR3 runs 18 residues. Germline assignment: CDR1 TSWWSYY and CDR2 QGS. Trimming cost V 5 bases and J 1 base; bases outside gene matches: 14. CDR3 in DNA: TGTGCTCTTGGGCGACAAGGGGGGATACTATCGTGCACCGATAAACTCATCTTT. It translates to CALGRQGGILSCTDKLIF.

CDR3 amino acids: CALGEGFLLPTGGYSSDKLIF. CDR3 bases: TGTGCTCTTGGGGAAGGATTCCTTCTCCCCACTGGGGGATACTCATCCGATAAACTCATCTTT. The J gene is TRDJ1, the V gene TRDV1; 12 bases fit TRDD3. CDR1 and CDR2 from the germline V gene are TSWWSYY and QGS. The CDR3 is 21 residues long. Trimming took 2 bases from V and 3 from J; bases not matched to a gene: 19.

This clone has just a few counts. The chain employs TRDV1 and TRDJ1, with TRDD3 matching over 11 bases. CDR3 size: 18 residues. In germline, CDR1 is TSWWSYY, CDR2 QGS. The ends lost 1 base at V and 2 bases at J; junction bases unmatched: 9. The CDR3 reads CALGEPLNWGIWTDKLIF. As DNA, the CDR3 is TGTGCTCTTGGGGAACCTCTTAACTGGGGGATATGGACCGATAAACTCATCTTT.

The chain combines TRDV1 with TRDJ1; 13 bases are shared with TRDD3. This CDR3 is built from 23 residues. The V segment lost 4 bases and the J segment 0 bases; nucleotides outside the gene matches: 23. Germline V CDR1 and CDR2: TSWWSYY, QGS. CDR3 residues: CALGGLQYWGIRFHFLYTDKLIF. The CDR3 DNA follows: TGTGCTCTTGGGGGCCTCCAATACTGGGGGATACGATTCCATTTCCTGTACACCGATAAACTCATCTTT.

The CDR3 here is CACDTGGYTDKLIF. CDR3 sequence (DNA): TGTGCCTGTGACACCGGGGGATACACCGATAAACTCATCTTT. This chain connects TRDV2 to TRDJ1; 7 bases line up with TRDD3. Per germline, CDR1 GEAIGNYY and CDR2 EKD. The V segment lost 0 bases and the J segment 0 bases; nucleotides outside the gene matches: 0. This CDR3 spans 14 amino acids.

The rearrangement links TRDV1 to TRDJ1; 8 nucleotides line up with TRDD3. This CDR3 has 17 amino acids. V lost 5 bases to trimming and J lost 3 bases; unmatched junction nucleotides: 14. The germline V gene encodes CDR1 TSWWSYY and CDR2 QGS. The CDR3: CALGSRAGFGGSDKLIF. CDR3 DNA sequence: TGTGCTCTTGGGTCTCGGGCGGGATTTGGGGGATCCGATAAACTCATCTTT.

The chain is built from TRDV1 and TRDJ1; 9 nucleotides line up with TRDD3. Germline CDR1 reads TSWWSYY; CDR2 reads QGS. V was clipped by 2 bases and J by 0 bases; unmatched bases: 19. CDR3 size: 21 residues. The CDR3 coding sequence is TGTGCTCTTGGGGAAGGGCCCCCTATACTGGGGGACCCGAGGGACACCGATAAACTCATCTTT. As protein: CALGEGPPILGDPRDTDKLIF.

The genes are TRDV1 and TRDJ1; 13 bases are a match to TRDD3. Unmatched junction bases numbered 13, after V lost 3 bases and J lost 3 bases. This CDR3 is 19 amino acids long. The germline gives CDR1 TSWWSYY, CDR2 QGS. CDR3 in amino acids: CALGDEASTGGYASDKLIF. Here the CDR3 DNA reads TGTGCTCTTGGGGATGAGGCGTCTACTGGGGGATACGCTTCCGATAAACTCATCTTT.

CDR3: CALGELRGNWGIRYTDKLIF. As DNA, the CDR3 is TGTGCTCTTGGGGAACTTAGGGGCAACTGGGGGATACGGTACACCGATAAACTCATCTTT. The chain joins TRDV1 to TRDJ1, with 13 nucleotides matching TRDD3. Germline CDR1 reads TSWWSYY; CDR2 reads QGS. This CDR3 comprises 20 residues. Unmatched junction bases numbered 10, after V lost 0 bases and J lost 0 bases.

The J gene is TRDJ3, the V gene TRDV1; D might be TRDD2 (6 bases). Germline values: CDR1 TSWWSYY, CDR2 QGS. V lost 1 base and J lost 0, with 31 bases in between. CDR3 length equals 25 residues. DNA of the CDR3: TGTGCTCTTGGGGAACGGGGTCTCGACTTCCTCCGGGGTCCCCTTAGCTCCTGGGACACCCGACAGATGTTTTTC. This codes for CALGERGLDFLRGPLSSWDTRQMFF.

The genes are TRDV2 and TRDJ3, with 8 bases fitting TRDD3. Germline loops: CDR1 GEAIGNYY, CDR2 EKD. CDR3 length: 19 residues. V trimming: 2 bases; J trimming: 2 bases; junction bases outside the gene matches: 10. The CDR3 is CACDMVLGASTWDTRQMFF. The CDR3 DNA is TGTGCCTGTGACATGGTACTGGGGGCTAGCACCTGGGACACCCGACAGATGTTTTTC.

By share, this clone ranks as large. The J gene corresponds to TRDJ1; a V gene call is absent; the table's D call, TRDD3, has no DNA check behind it. CDR3 size: 18 residues. The chain's CDR3 is CARECSTGGYPYTDKLIF. DNA for the CDR3: TGTGCGAGAGAATGTTCTACTGGGGGATACCCATACACCGATAAACTCATCTTT.

The V gene is TRDV1, the J gene TRDJ1; tentatively, D is TRDD2 or TRDD3 (5 bases each). Per the germline V gene, CDR1 is TSWWSYY and CDR2 is QGS. This CDR3 has 20 amino acids. The V end was cut by 0 bases, the J end by 0 bases, with 23 bases between. This chain's CDR3 is CALGELPAFLWAFNTDKLIF. DNA for the CDR3: TGTGCTCTTGGGGAACTCCCTGCTTTCCTCTGGGCTTTTAACACCGATAAACTCATCTTT.

The chain uses TRDV1 and TRDJ1, with D maybe TRDD3 (6 bases). Germline lookup yields CDR1 TSWWSYY and CDR2 QGS. The length of the CDR3 is 16 residues. Trimming took off 1 base at V and 2 bases at J, with 14 bases between the two ends. The DNA for the CDR3 is TGTGCTCTTGGGGAACCCGAGGGGGACCTGACCGATAAACTCATCTTT. Translating gives CALGEPEGDLTDKLIF.

The rearrangement uses TRDV1 and TRDJ1, with D possibly being TRDD3 (6 bases). Germline assignment: CDR1 TSWWSYY and CDR2 QGS. CDR3 length: 16 amino acids. V was shortened by 1 base and J by 8 bases, with 20 bases between the two germline ends. CDR3 bases: TGTGCTCTTGGGGAACGGCCCGGGACTGGGCTTAACAAACTCATCTTT. It specifies CALGERPGTGLNKLIF.

The CDR3 DNA reads TGTGCTCTTGGGGAAGGGGATGGGGGACGTGGCACGGGCGATAAACTCATCTTT. Translating it yields CALGEGDGGRGTGDKLIF. The V and J genes are TRDV1 and TRDJ1; 7 bases map to TRDD3. Germline-derived CDR1 and CDR2 are TSWWSYY and QGS. Trimming cost V 2 bases and J 4 bases; bases outside gene matches: 16. This CDR3 has 18 residues.